This TCR beta chain appears in the sequencing data of a study of early T cells in non-severe SARS-CoV-2 infection. Across the study: RNA in bulk from unsorted whole blood was sequenced, and chains were unpaired. Whole-study findings and limits: Comparison of clonotypes with VDJdb favored anti-spike CD8 responses while missing private and CD4 specificities.

This clonotype was counted ten times or more. The antigen is unknown. Germline assignment: CDR1 KGHDR and CDR2 SFDVKD. CDR3 length: 15 residues. With 3 bases removed from V and 4 bases from J, the gap between germline ends came to 12 bases. Attached unique molecular identifiers marked individual cDNA molecules. TCRdb passed the 5' RACE reads through MiXCR, listing each CDR3 protein once. The sample contains 34,000 or so distinct CDR3 sequences, approximately 10% of which appear only once. Material for sequencing was whole blood. The sequence came from an adult who was a healthcare worker with PCR-confirmed SARS-CoV-2 infection or an uninfected control (not recorded which). The chain carries TRBV24-1 and TRBJ2-1; D gene ambiguous. DNA of the CDR3: TGTGCCACCAGTGATATCCGTCCTCTGTACAATGAGCAGTTCTTC. Its protein is CATSDIRPLYNEQFF.